This TCR beta chain was sequenced during a study of blood T cell repertoires in COVID-19. On the study more broadly: Specimens from acute and convalescent COVID-19 originated in the United States, Italy and Spain. PBMCs, B-cell-depleted T cells, or T cells provided the cDNA or gDNA that made up the material.

V trimming: 1 base; J trimming: 7 bases; junction bases outside the gene matches: 11. This CDR3 contains 16 residues. CDR1 and CDR2 (germline): SGHAT, FQNNGV. This clone was detected a few times. In the authors' methods: Cell counts per sample came from amplifying reference gene primers. Assay: immunoSEQ multiplex PCR; the TCRdb copy retains only in-frame clones and omits some. D and trimming were read from the DNA, whereas the V and J calls and clone size are those reported in that table. The sample carries about 210,000 clones, 60% to 85% recorded once. The J gene is TRBJ2-5, the V gene TRBV11-2; 8 bases line up with TRBD2. The sequenced material came from peripheral blood. The origin of this receptor is a woman aged 70-85 years with acute or convalescent COVID-19. In nucleotides, the CDR3 is TGTGCCAGCAGCTTAGTTGCGGGAGCGGGGGTGGGGACCCAGTACTTC. Amino acids: CASSLVAGAGVGTQYF.